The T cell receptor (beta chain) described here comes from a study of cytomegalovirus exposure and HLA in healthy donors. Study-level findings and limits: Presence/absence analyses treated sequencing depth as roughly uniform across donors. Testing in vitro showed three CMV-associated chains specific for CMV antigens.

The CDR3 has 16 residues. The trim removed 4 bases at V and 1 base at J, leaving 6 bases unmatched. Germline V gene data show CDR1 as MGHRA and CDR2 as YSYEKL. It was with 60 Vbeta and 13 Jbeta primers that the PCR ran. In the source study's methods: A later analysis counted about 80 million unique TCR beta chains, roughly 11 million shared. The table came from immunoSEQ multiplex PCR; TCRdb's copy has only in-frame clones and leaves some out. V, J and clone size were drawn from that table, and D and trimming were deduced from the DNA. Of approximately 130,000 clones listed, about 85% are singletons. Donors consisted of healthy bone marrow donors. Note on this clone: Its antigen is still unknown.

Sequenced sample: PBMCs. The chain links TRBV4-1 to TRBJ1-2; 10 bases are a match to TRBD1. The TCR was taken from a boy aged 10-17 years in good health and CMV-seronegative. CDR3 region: CASSPAGQGVNYGYTF. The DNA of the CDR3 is TGCGCCAGCAGCCCAGCCGGACAGGGGGTTAACTATGGCTACACCTTC.